This entry concerns a single T cell receptor (beta chain). This record comes from a study of blood T cell repertoires in COVID-19. Overall study context: Material from acute and convalescent COVID-19 was sourced from the United States, Italy and Spain. From T cells, B-cell-depleted T cells, or PBMCs came the material, which was cDNA or gDNA.

The CDR3 totals 17 residues. J lost 6 bases, V lost 5 bases, and 14 bases had no gene match. From germline, CDR1 is MNHEY and CDR2 SVGEGT. In the authors' methods: Reference gene primer amplification gave nucleated cell count estimates. Assay: immunoSEQ multiplex PCR; the TCRdb copy retains only in-frame clones and omits some. V, J and clone size are those of that table, while D and trimming were read from the DNA. The profile covers hundreds of thousands of clones, with 70% to 90% appearing a single time and more than 10% taken by the ten largest. The receptor was isolated from a young woman who had recovered from COVID-19. Input material: peripheral blood. The chain links TRBV6-2 or TRBV6-3 to TRBJ2-5, with TRBD2 matching over 11 bases. This CDR3 is CASSPDPRLAGLQTQYF. The CDR3 nucleotides are TGTGCCAGCAGTCCCGACCCAAGACTAGCGGGATTACAGACCCAGTACTTC.